This T cell receptor beta chain was observed in a study of T cell repertoires in cytomegalovirus infection. Whole-study context: Based on public TCR beta signatures, there were indications of CMV infection and of a matching HLA type.

Germline V lookup: CDR1 MNHEY, CDR2 SVGEGT. V shed 2 bases and J shed 6 bases, with 8 bases lying between them. CDR3 length equals 12 residues. This clonotype was found many times. Its target is unknown. TCRdb independently ran MiXCR on the reads; one entry per CDR3 protein. The sample lists under 40,000 distinct CDR3 sequences, about 54% occurring once. General observations from the study: Public TCR beta family frequency separated CMV-and-HLA carriers, including in an independent cohort. CMV-specific TCR beta clonotypes restricted by HLA-C were the ones dominating the ex vivo response.

This chain joins TRBV6-2 or TRBV6-3 and TRBJ2-7; D remains unclear. The sample was CD8+ T cells from cultured PBMCs, taken from culture after CMV antigen stimulation. The TCR sequence derives from a human donor in good health (CMV status not recorded). Some clones in this sample may be carry-over from other donors' samples. In nucleotides, the CDR3 is TGTGCCAGCAGTTACCCCCCCCCCGAGCAGTACTTC. This translates into CASSYPPPEQYF.